This TCR beta chain was recovered during a study of shared clonotypes between healthy human individuals. Deep was the level used in running the assay. Unsorted PBMC DNA went through sequencing on ten immunoSEQ deep assay plates. Study processing details: Junction-only sequences without quality scores came from ImmunoSEQ, so filtering differed. Method: immunoSEQ multiplex PCR; TCRdb's copy keeps in-frame clones and lacks some. The V and J calls and clone size are taken from that table; D and trimming were inferred from the DNA. The table lists approximately 500,000 clones, 70% to 80% of them singletons, with around 12% in the top ten. Donors comprised only Caucasian adults living in Nashville, Tennessee. The CDR3 runs to 16 residues. The V end lost 2 bases, the J end lost 0 bases, and 10 bases lay between the germline ends. The germline V gene encodes CDR1 SGHTA and CDR2 FQGNSA.

This receptor was taken from a woman aged 35 to 49 in good health. Some clones in this sample may be carry-over from other donors' samples. The chain has TRBV7-2 and TRBJ2-2; D unclear. The specimen sequenced was PBMCs. In DNA form, the CDR3 reads TGTGCCAGCAGCTTACGGGCCGGCGCGAACACCGGGGAGCTGTTTTTT. Amino acid sequence: CASSLRAGANTGELFF.